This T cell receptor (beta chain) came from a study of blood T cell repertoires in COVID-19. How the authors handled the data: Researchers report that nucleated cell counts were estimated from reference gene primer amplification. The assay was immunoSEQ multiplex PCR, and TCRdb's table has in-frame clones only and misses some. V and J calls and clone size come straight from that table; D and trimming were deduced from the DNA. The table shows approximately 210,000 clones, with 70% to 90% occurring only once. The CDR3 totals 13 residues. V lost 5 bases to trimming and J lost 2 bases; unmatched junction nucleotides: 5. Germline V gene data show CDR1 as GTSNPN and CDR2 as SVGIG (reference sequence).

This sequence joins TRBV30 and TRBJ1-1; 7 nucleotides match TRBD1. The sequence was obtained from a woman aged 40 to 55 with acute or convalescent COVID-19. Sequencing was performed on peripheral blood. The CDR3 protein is CAWDRARNTEAFF. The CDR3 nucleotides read TGTGCCTGGGACAGGGCAAGAAACACTGAAGCTTTCTTT.